These 14 T cell receptor beta chains were all obtained from the same sample, sequenced in a study of cytomegalovirus exposure and HLA in healthy donors. The PCR employed 60 Vbeta primers together with 13 Jbeta primers. Here immunoSEQ multiplex PCR was the method, and the copy in TCRdb shows in-frame clones only, minus some. Of around 300,000 clones listed, 84% are singletons. The material sequenced was PBMCs. The receptor set was obtained from a woman in her thirties or forties in good health and CMV-seropositive.

V gene TRBV4-3 combines with J gene TRBJ2-6, with 9 positions matching TRBD1. The CDR3 runs to 16 residues. The junction had 0 bases not matched to a gene; V was cut back by 0 bases and J by 3 bases. The germline V gene has CDR1 LGHNA and CDR2 YSLEER. The CDR3 sequence: CASSQEGQGGANVLTF. Written as DNA, the CDR3 is TGCGCCAGCAGCCAAGAGGGACAGGGTGGGGCCAACGTCCTGACTTTC.

This chain uses TRBV10-2 with TRBJ2-1, with D unresolved. Germline V gene sequence: CDR1 WSHSY, CDR2 SAAADI. This CDR3 spans 13 amino acids. The V end was cut by 0 bases, the J end by 7 bases, with 7 bases between. The CDR3 bases are TGCGCCAGCAGTGAGTCGCAGAGGAATGAGCAGTTCTTC. Translation: CASSESQRNEQFF.

J is TRBJ2-1 and V is TRBV7-9; 8 nucleotides align to TRBD2. This CDR3 region has 15 residues. In germline, CDR1 is SEHNR, CDR2 FQNEAQ (reference sequence). V shed 5 bases and J 5 bases; nucleotides not matched to a gene: 8. The CDR3: CASSPRLASDNEQFF. The CDR3 nucleotides are TGTGCCAGCAGCCCCCGACTAGCGTCTGACAATGAGCAGTTCTTC.

The chain is built from TRBV5-1 and TRBJ1-4; 10 nucleotides line up with TRBD1. Germline CDR1 reads SGHRS; CDR2 reads YFSETQ. The V and J ends lost 4 bases and 0 bases, in that order; junction bases with no gene match: 6. The CDR3 runs 17 residues. CDR3 protein: CASSGDRGPPTNEKLFF. The CDR3 DNA sequence: TGCGCCAGCAGCGGGGACAGGGGTCCCCCAACTAATGAAAAACTGTTTTTT.

The V and J genes are TRBV4-3 and TRBJ2-7, with 7 nucleotides matching TRBD1. Germline CDR1 LGHNA, CDR2 YSLEER. The CDR3 loop spans 16 amino acids. Losses at the gene ends were 0 bases for V and 0 bases for J; bases not matched to a gene: 5. The CDR3 protein is CASSQEGTEISYEQYF. The CDR3 nucleotides read TGCGCCAGCAGCCAAGAGGGGACAGAGATCTCCTACGAGCAGTACTTC.

The chain recombines TRBV28 with TRBJ2-2, with 11 bases matching TRBD2. Trimming cost V 6 bases and J 5 bases; bases outside gene matches: 5. This CDR3 is 15 amino acids long. Per germline, CDR1 MDHEN and CDR2 SYDVKM. The CDR3 coding sequence is TGTGCCAGCAGAACTAGCGGGAGATATACCGGGGAGCTGTTTTTT. It yields the protein CASRTSGRYTGELFF.

The CDR3 nucleotides are TGTGCCAGCAGCCAACTAGTTATGAACACTGAAGCTTTCTTT. This gives the protein CASSQLVMNTEAFF. The chain employs TRBV14 and TRBJ1-1; D gene unclear. Looked up from germline, CDR1 is SGHDN and CDR2 is FVKESK. Trimming removed 2 bases at V and 0 bases at J, with 7 bases between. The CDR3 extends over 14 amino acids.

In its sample, this clone was seen a few times. This rearrangement joins TRBV19 to TRBJ2-5; D is perhaps TRBD1 (6 bases). CDR1 is LNHDA, CDR2 SQIVND, per germline (reference sequence). This CDR3 contains 15 residues. Trimming shortened V by 5 bases and J by 7 bases, and 20 bases separated the two germline ends. The CDR3 nucleotides are TGTGCCAGTAGTCCAATCTTAGAGGGGGTCGGGACCCAGTACTTC. Its translation is CASSPILEGVGTQYF.

A few counts support this clone. The chain is built from TRBV7-2 and TRBJ2-1; D gene uncertain. With 1 base removed from V and 1 base from J, the gap between germline ends came to 8 bases. CDR1 and CDR2 (germline): SGHTA, FQGNSA. This CDR3 is built from 15 residues. CDR3 amino acids: CASSLESVSYNEQFF. The CDR3 DNA is TGTGCCAGCAGCTTAGAGAGCGTGTCCTACAATGAGCAGTTCTTC. The full variable domain, with the rest looked up from reference TRBV7-2 and TRBJ2-1, is GAGVSQSPSNKVTEKGKDVELRCDPISGHTALYWYRQSLGQGLEFLIYFQGNSAPDKSGLPSDRFSAERTGGSVSTLTIQRTQQEDSAVYLCASSLESVSYNEQFFGPGTRLTVL.

The chain links TRBV5-4 to TRBJ2-5; possibly TRBD2 for D (7 bases). From germline, CDR1 is SGHNT and CDR2 YYREEE (reference sequence). V was cut by 9 bases and J by 2 bases, with 23 bases left in between. CDR3 length: 16 amino acids. The CDR3 spells CATLEGGVGGQETQYF. The CDR3 nucleotides are TGTGCCACCCTGGAGGGGGGGGTAGGGGGTCAAGAGACCCAGTACTTC.

The rearrangement uses TRBV12-1 and TRBJ2-1; the D call TRBD2 from the table was never checked on the DNA. TRBV12-1 is classified as a pseudogene. There are 16 residues in the CDR3. The CDR3 region is CATNRPGNHHYNEQFF. CDR3 DNA: TGTGCCACCAACCGACCGGGAAATCACCACTACAATGAGCAGTTCTTC.

This clone came up once. J is TRBJ2-1 and V is TRBV7-3, with D tentatively TRBD2 (6 bases). This CDR3 region has 14 residues. V was pared by 5 bases and J by 6 bases, with 14 bases between. The germline V gene encodes CDR1 SGHTA and CDR2 FQGTGA. CDR3 sequence: CASSRGGPGNEQFF. The CDR3 DNA sequence: TGTGCCAGCAGCCGAGGAGGGCCGGGCAATGAGCAGTTCTTC.

This clone appeared a few times. This CDR3 reads CASSRGGGGNYEQYF. Written as DNA, the CDR3 is TGTGCCAGCAGCAGGGGGGGTGGAGGGAACTACGAGCAGTACTTC. The chain is built from TRBV9 and TRBJ2-7; a weak D match, TRBD2 (7 bases). The germline gives CDR1 SGDLS, CDR2 YYNGEE. This CDR3 is 15 amino acids long. Trimming stripped 4 bases from V and 3 bases from J, with 17 bases between. Supplemented by reference TRBV9 and TRBJ2-7, the full variable domain reads DSGVTQTPKHLITATGQRVTLRCSPRSGDLSVYWYQQSLDQGLQFLIQYYNGEERAKGNILERFSAQQFPDLHSELNLSSLELGDSALYFCASSRGGGGNYEQYFGPGTRLTVT.

Only one count was recorded for this clone. The V call is TRBV7-2, the J call TRBJ2-5; TRBD2 aligns across 9 bases. The CDR3 contains 14 residues. Germline V CDR1 and CDR2: SGHTA, FQGNSA. Losses at the gene ends were 7 bases for V and 5 bases for J; bases not matched to a gene: 8. CDR3 loop: CASKYSGRGETQYF. CDR3 sequence (DNA): TGTGCCAGCAAGTATAGCGGGAGAGGGGAGACCCAGTACTTC.